This TCR beta chain was sequenced for a study of cytomegalovirus exposure and HLA in healthy donors. Looking at the study overall: An earlier analysis found fewer than 140 million unique TCR beta sequences from approximately 200 million T cells.

Whole-study results and caveats: Rare sequences made up most TCRs, while some public TCRs were found in many donors.

On this clone: Its antigen remains unidentified.

60 Vbeta and 13 Jbeta primers were used in PCR. Sequencing used immunoSEQ multiplex PCR; TCRdb keeps in-frame clones, though not all of them. Seen here are about 130,000 clones, approximately 82% observed once, and the top ten hold around 2.5%. The source is a boy aged 2 to 9 in good health and CMV-seronegative. The specimen sequenced was PBMCs.

CDR3 sequence reads: CASSLGRLAATYEQYF. CDR3 coding DNA: TGCGCCAGCAGCTTGGGGAGACTAGCGGCGACCTACGAGCAGTACTTC. The V gene is TRBV5-1, the J gene TRBJ2-7, with 9 bases fitting TRBD2. The germline V gene encodes CDR1 SGHRS and CDR2 YFSETQ. After removal of 0 bases from V and 2 bases from J, the junction contained 6 bases not matched to a gene. This CDR3 contains 16 residues.